The 20 T cell receptor beta chains given below trace back to one sample, sequenced in a study of blood T cell repertoires in COVID-19. Sequenced by immunoSEQ multiplex PCR; TCRdb stores in-frame clones only, minus some. The table lists 200,000 or so clones, around nine tenths of them singletons, with about 2.9% in the top ten. Sequences were obtained from peripheral blood. These receptor sequences come from a man between 60 and 70 years old with acute or convalescent COVID-19.

The gene calls are TRBV28 and TRBJ1-5, with a possible D match to TRBD1 (6 bases). V shed 6 bases and J shed 2 bases, with 23 bases lying between them. The CDR3 extends over 18 amino acids. CDR1 MDHEN and CDR2 SYDVKM come from the germline V gene. CDR3 DNA sequence: TGTGCCAGCAGGACAATTCAGGGGCTGAGGGGTGGCAATCAGCCCCAGCATTTT. Amino acids: CASRTIQGLRGGNQPQHF.

The chain uses TRBV6-6 and TRBJ1-2, with D perhaps matching TRBD1 (6 bases). CDR3 length equals 15 residues. Germline-derived CDR1 and CDR2 are MNHNY and SVGAGI (reference sequence). V gave up 5 bases and J gave up 6 bases, with 19 bases separating them. The CDR3 DNA reads as TGTGCCAGCAGTAGCCCCGGGACACCTGGGCATGGCTACACCTTC. This translates into CASSSPGTPGHGYTF.

This sequence joins TRBV15 and TRBJ2-2; possibly TRBD2 for D (6 bases). V was cut by 9 bases and J by 2 bases, with 16 bases left in between. Germline CDR1 reads LNHNV; CDR2 reads YYDKDF (reference sequence). The CDR3 runs 15 residues. The CDR3 sequence: CATTGTAFNTGELFF. The DNA for the CDR3 is TGTGCCACAACCGGGACTGCCTTTAACACCGGGGAGCTGTTTTTT. Complete variable domain (other parts from reference TRBV15 and TRBJ2-2): DAMVIQNPRYQVTQFGKPVTLSCSQTLNHNVMYWYQQKSSQAPKLLFHYYDKDFNNEADTPDNFQSRRPNTSFCFLDIRSPGLGDTAMYLCATTGTAFNTGELFFGEGSRLTVL.

The rearrangement uses TRBV2 and TRBJ1-1; a possible D gene is TRBD1 (5 bases). Trimming took off 1 base at V and 5 bases at J, with 11 bases between the two ends. Germline CDR1 and CDR2: SNHLY and FYNNEI. The CDR3 covers 14 residues. DNA for the CDR3: TGTGCCAGCAGTGAAGAGGCGCGGGGGACTGAAGCTTTCTTT. It encodes CASSEEARGTEAFF.

This clone was seen once. This chain uses TRBV6-1 with TRBJ1-2; perhaps TRBD1 as D (5 bases). The CDR3 extends over 14 amino acids. The germline V and J ends were trimmed by 3 bases and 6 bases, with 14 bases remaining between them. Germline values: CDR1 MNHNS, CDR2 SASEGT. The CDR3 nucleotides are TGTGCCAGCAGTGATTGGGGGGAGAGGGATGGCTACACCTTC. Translating gives CASSDWGERDGYTF.

This rearrangement joins TRBV5-6 to TRBJ2-7; 11 nucleotides agree with TRBD2. After removal of 4 bases from V and 4 bases from J, the junction contained 7 bases not matched to a gene. Germline CDR1 SGHDT, CDR2 YYEEEE. The CDR3 is 15 amino acids. The CDR3 bases are TGTGCCAGCAGCCCCCGGACTAGCGGGCGGTACGAGCAGTACTTC. Its protein product is CASSPRTSGRYEQYF.

The V and J genes are TRBV12-3 or TRBV12-4 and TRBJ2-5, with TRBD1 identical over 10 bases. V lost 5 bases to trimming and J lost 7 bases; unmatched junction nucleotides: 4. This CDR3 has 13 residues. In DNA form, the CDR3 reads TGTGCCAGCAGTCCACGGGACAGGGGGACCCAGTACTTC. Translation: CASSPRDRGTQYF.

The sample holds one count of this clone. The V call is TRBV7-2, the J call TRBJ2-1; D call uncertain. The CDR3 loop spans 15 amino acids. V was cut by 1 base and J by 5 bases, with 12 bases left in between. The germline V gene encodes CDR1 SGHTA and CDR2 FQGNSA. The CDR3 region has the DNA TGTGCCAGCAGCTTAGTCTCCACTACTAACAATGAGCAGTTCTTC. As protein: CASSLVSTTNNEQFF.

This clone was counted a single time. The gene calls are TRBV7-3 and TRBJ1-1; 7 positions match TRBD1. V was clipped by 5 bases and J by 6 bases; unmatched bases: 6. The V gene's germline CDR1 is SGHTA and CDR2 FQGTGA. The CDR3 length is 13 residues. CDR3 amino acids: CASSHDRVSEAFF. CDR3 nucleotide sequence: TGTGCCAGCAGCCACGACAGGGTATCTGAAGCTTTCTTT.

CDR3 nucleotide sequence: TGCAGTGCTAGAGTGGACAGCGAGCAGTACTTC. Protein sequence: CSARVDSEQYF. This chain uses TRBV20-1 with TRBJ2-7; tentative D call: TRBD1 (6 bases). The germline V and J ends were trimmed by 1 base and 6 bases, with 7 bases remaining between them. The CDR3 totals 11 residues. Germline loops: CDR1 DFQATT, CDR2 SNEGSKA (reference sequence).

This clone was seen a handful of times. The rearrangement links TRBV9 to TRBJ2-5; a weak D match, TRBD2 (6 bases). This CDR3 contains 16 residues. Germline V gene sequence: CDR1 SGDLS, CDR2 YYNGEE. The V and J ends lost 0 bases and 4 bases respectively, with 16 bases between them. CDR3 amino acids: CASSVGGVPGRETQYF. The CDR3 DNA is TGTGCCAGCAGCGTAGGGGGGGTTCCAGGACGAGAGACCCAGTACTTC.

The gene calls are TRBV6-1 and TRBJ1-2; 7 positions match TRBD1. The V gene's germline CDR1 is MNHNS and CDR2 SASEGT. Trimming at V came to 3 bases and at J to 2 bases, leaving 6 bases not matched to a gene. CDR3 length equals 15 residues. CDR3 amino acids: CASSDDSRGNYGYTF. CDR3 sequence (DNA): TGTGCCAGCAGTGATGATTCCAGGGGGAACTATGGCTACACCTTC.

This chain joins TRBV3-1 (or the pseudogene TRBV3-2) and TRBJ2-3; TRBD2 might be the D (6 bases). Looked up from germline, CDR1 is LGHDT and CDR2 is YNNKEL (reference sequence). Between the trimmed V and J ends, which lost 1 base and 1 base, there was a span of 15 bases. This CDR3 has 17 amino acids. The CDR3 is CASSQGGLPIGTDTQYF. The CDR3 region has the DNA TGTGCCAGCAGCCAAGGGGGACTCCCGATAGGCACAGATACGCAGTATTTT.

J is TRBJ1-6 and V is TRBV6-5; no definite D call. Germline CDR1 reads MNHEY; CDR2 reads SVGAGI. The V gene lost 2 bases and the J gene lost 7 bases, with 9 bases spanning the gap. CDR3 length equals 14 residues. CDR3 region: CASSYTETNSPLHF. CDR3 nucleotide sequence: TGTGCCAGCAGTTACACAGAGACCAATTCACCCCTCCACTTT.

The CDR3 reads CASSQVGGPSNQPQHF. The CDR3 DNA is TGTGCCAGCAGCCAGGTGGGGGGGCCCAGCAATCAGCCCCAGCATTTT. The chain uses TRBV7-2 and TRBJ1-5, with TRBD1 as a possible D gene (6 bases). The CDR3 extends over 16 amino acids. The V gene's germline CDR1 is SGHTA and CDR2 FQGNSA. V was trimmed by 5 bases and J by 1 base, leaving 15 bases between them.

This chain connects TRBV19 to TRBJ1-4; D may be TRBD1 (6 bases). Germline CDR1 is LNHDA and CDR2 is SQIVND (reference sequence). The V end was cut by 3 bases, the J end by 6 bases, with 14 bases between. The CDR3 spans 15 residues. The CDR3 bases are TGTGCCAGTAGTATGGGCGGGGGGCGCGATGAAAAACTGTTTTTT. This sequence encodes CASSMGGGRDEKLFF.

V is TRBV18 and J is TRBJ2-3; no firm D call. CDR3 length equals 13 residues. The ends were cut back, 3 bases at V and 2 bases at J, with 6 bases in the middle. Germline V gives CDR1 KGHSH, CDR2 LQKENI. CDR3 sequence: CASSPYPTDTQYF. The CDR3 DNA reads as TGTGCCAGCTCACCCTACCCCACAGATACGCAGTATTTT.

This clone was seen only a few times. This chain links TRBV3-1 (or the pseudogene TRBV3-2) with TRBJ1-1; D remains ambiguous. V was shortened by 0 bases and J by 7 bases, with 15 bases between the two germline ends. This CDR3 spans 15 amino acids. The germline gives CDR1 LGHDT, CDR2 YNNKEL (reference sequence). The CDR3 protein is CASSQDFAGPDEAFF. The CDR3 bases are TGTGCCAGCAGCCAAGATTTTGCAGGTCCTGATGAAGCTTTCTTT.

This clone was recorded a few times. The rearrangement links TRBV7-8 to TRBJ1-1; no reliable D call. This CDR3 spans 15 amino acids. The V and J ends lost 5 bases and 1 base respectively, with 14 bases between them. Germline CDR1 and CDR2: SGHVS and FQNEAQ. CDR3 residues: CASSRGSTTNTEAFF. The CDR3 coding sequence is TGTGCCAGCAGCCGAGGGTCGACAACGAACACTGAAGCTTTCTTT.

V is TRBV4-1 and J is TRBJ1-1, with 7 positions matching TRBD1. CDR1 and CDR2 from the germline V gene are MGHRA and YSYEKL. V was clipped by 4 bases and J by 7 bases; unmatched bases: 12. This CDR3 region has 15 residues. CDR3 residues: CASSLAGTERGEAFF. CDR3 in DNA: TGCGCCAGCAGCCTAGCTGGGACAGAAAGAGGTGAAGCTTTCTTT.